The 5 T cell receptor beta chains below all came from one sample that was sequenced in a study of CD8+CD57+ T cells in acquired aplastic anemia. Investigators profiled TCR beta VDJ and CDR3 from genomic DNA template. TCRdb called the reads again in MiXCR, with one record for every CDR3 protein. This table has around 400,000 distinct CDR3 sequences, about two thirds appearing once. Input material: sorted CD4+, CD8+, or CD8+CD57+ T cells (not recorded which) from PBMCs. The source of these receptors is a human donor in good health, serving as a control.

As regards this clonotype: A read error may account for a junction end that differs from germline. DNA of the CDR3: TGTGCCAGCAGTAGGGCACAGGGCTTGGGTTCACCCCTCCTCTTT. This encodes CASSRAQGLGSPLLF. The genes are TRBV7-9 and TRBJ1-6, with TRBD1 as a possible D gene (6 bases). Germline CDR1 and CDR2: SEHNR and FQNEAQ (reference sequence). The CDR3 is 15 residues long.

Here the CDR3 reads CASSLRGGNQPQHF. The CDR3 DNA sequence: TGTGCCAGCAGCTTACGCGGGGGCAATCAGCCCCAGCATTTT. The rearrangement joins TRBV7-9 to TRBJ1-5; D is undetermined. Germline V gives CDR1 SEHNR, CDR2 FQNEAQ (reference sequence). The length of the CDR3 is 14 residues. Deletions cut 2 bases from V and 2 bases from J, with 7 bases between.

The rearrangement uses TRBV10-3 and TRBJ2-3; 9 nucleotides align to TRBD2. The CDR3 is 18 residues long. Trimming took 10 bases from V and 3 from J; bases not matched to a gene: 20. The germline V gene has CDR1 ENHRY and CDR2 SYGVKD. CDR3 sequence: CATKALGGGDTGTDTQYF. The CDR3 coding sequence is TGTGCCACAAAAGCACTTGGCGGGGGGGACACCGGAACAGATACGCAGTATTTT.

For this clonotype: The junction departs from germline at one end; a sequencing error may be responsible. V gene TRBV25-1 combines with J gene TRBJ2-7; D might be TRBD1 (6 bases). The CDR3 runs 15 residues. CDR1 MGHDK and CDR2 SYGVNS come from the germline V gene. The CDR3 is CASKNLGGPNYEHSF. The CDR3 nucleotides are TGTGCCAGCAAAAACCTAGGGGGTCCTAACTATGAGCACTCCTTC.

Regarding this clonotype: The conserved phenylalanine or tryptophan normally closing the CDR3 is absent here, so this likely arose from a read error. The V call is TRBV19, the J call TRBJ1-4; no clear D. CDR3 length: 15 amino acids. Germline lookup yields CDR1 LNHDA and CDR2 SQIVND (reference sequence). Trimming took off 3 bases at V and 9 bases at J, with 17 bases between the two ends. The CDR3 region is CASSIGRTNKKKLFV. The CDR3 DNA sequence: TGTGCCAGTAGTATCGGCAGGACTAATAAAAAAAAACTGTTTGTT.